A single sample gave rise to the 2 T cell receptor beta chains below, sequenced in a study of spatial heterogeneity in lung cancer. Study conclusions and caveats: Counts of expanded alpha and beta TCRs within tumors tracked the tumor nonsynonymous mutation count.

Their antigens remain unidentified. Regarding time point: sample taken at primary tumor resection. From the 5' RACE reads, TCRdb called clonotypes with MiXCR, one entry per CDR3 protein. Among about 18,000 distinct CDR3 sequences listed, 9.6% were seen once. Sequenced material: lung tumor tissue, taken at surgery. The source is a female donor with early-stage non-small cell lung cancer.

This clonotype came up many times. For a library built for alpha chains, this beta chain is a stray read; little rests on its size. V gene TRBV10-3 combines with J gene TRBJ2-1; 11 bases map to TRBD1. Unmatched junction bases numbered 11, after V lost 0 bases and J lost 10 bases. This CDR3 comprises 17 residues. CDR1 is ENHRY, CDR2 SYGVKD, per germline. The CDR3 protein is CAISESGQGVREGEQFF. CDR3 DNA sequence: TGTGCCATCAGTGAGTCGGGACAGGGGGTTCGAGAAGGGGAGCAGTTCTTC.

Notes on this clonotype: This beta chain lies outside the target of a library built for alpha chains; its clone size means little. The rearrangement links TRBV5-1 to TRBJ2-7; D gene unclear. Trimming took off 0 bases at V and 5 bases at J, with 9 bases between the two ends. This CDR3 is built from 13 residues. CDR1 SGHRS and CDR2 YFSETQ come from the germline V gene. This chain's CDR3 is CASSLVGKHEQYF. The CDR3 DNA reads as TGCGCCAGCAGCTTGGTAGGGAAGCACGAGCAGTACTTC.